This T cell receptor (beta chain) is drawn from a study of blood T cells in healthy people across ages. Study-wide findings and caveats: In older individuals, TCR beta diversity per million T cells was lower, falling roughly linearly with age.

This CDR3 comprises 17 residues. Losses at the gene ends were 5 bases for V and 5 bases for J; bases not matched to a gene: 11. In germline, CDR1 is SGHAT, CDR2 FQNNGV. Through a sample-barcoded 5' primer and a J-beta primer mix, a second PCR was run for about 6 to 11 cycles. Using its own MiXCR run on the 5' RACE reads, TCRdb lists one record per CDR3 protein. Of fewer than 800,000 distinct CDR3 sequences in the sample, approximately 25% were seen once. This clonotype was seen more than once but under ten times. The antigen remains unidentified. Separately, the same data were catalogued under a study of T cells of mothers and their children.

The sequenced sample consisted of blood. This TCR derives from a boy between 10 and 17 years old in good health. The rearrangement links TRBV11-2 to TRBJ2-1; 11 bases align to TRBD2. The CDR3 bases are TGTGCCAGCAGCACCCGACTGACTAGCGGGAATGACAATGAGCAGTTCTTC. This codes for CASSTRLTSGNDNEQFF.